The next 18 T cell receptor beta chains were all read from a single sample in a study of blood T cells in healthy people across ages. The use of a sample-barcoded 5' primer and a J-beta primer mix characterized a second PCR of roughly 7 to 11 cycles. TCRdb used MiXCR to reprocess the 5' RACE reads, holding one entry per CDR3 protein. The sample contains about a million distinct CDR3 sequences, 35% to 45% of which appear only once. Sequenced input: blood. Every receptor here comes from a man aged 18 to 30 in good health.

The chain joins TRBV20-1 to TRBJ1-1; TRBD1 matches 12 bases. The CDR3 runs to 17 residues. The germline gives CDR1 DFQATT, CDR2 SNEGSKA (reference sequence). V dropped 5 bases and J dropped 1; count of bases not matched to a gene: 11. The DNA of the CDR3 is TGCAGTGCTTGGGACCCGGGACAGGGGGCCAGGAACACTGAAGCTTTCTTT. This sequence encodes CSAWDPGQGARNTEAFF.

The J gene is TRBJ2-5, the V gene TRBV15; 7 positions agree with TRBD1. Germline V lookup: CDR1 LNHNV, CDR2 YYDKDF (reference sequence). Trimming at V came to 2 bases and at J to 3 bases, leaving 6 bases not matched to a gene. CDR3 size: 15 residues. Here the CDR3 DNA reads TGTGCCACCAGCAGACCCGGGACAGTCAAAGAGACCCAGTACTTC. Translated, it gives CATSRPGTVKETQYF.

This clonotype was observed a few times. The V gene is TRBV5-1, the J gene TRBJ2-1; D perhaps matches TRBD1 (6 bases). CDR1 and CDR2 from the germline V gene are SGHRS and YFSETQ. V was clipped by 0 bases and J by 0 bases, with 10 bases between them. The CDR3 covers 16 residues. The CDR3 here is CASSLADRSSYNEQFF. The CDR3 DNA reads TGCGCCAGCAGCTTGGCCGACAGGAGCTCCTACAATGAGCAGTTCTTC.

The V gene is TRBV27, the J gene TRBJ1-6, with 7 nucleotides matching TRBD1. The V and J ends lost 6 bases and 6 bases, in that order; junction bases with no gene match: 5. The CDR3 totals 14 residues. CDR1 MNHEY and CDR2 SMNVEV come from the germline V gene (reference sequence). The CDR3 loop reads CASSGTAFNSPLHF. DNA of the CDR3: TGTGCCAGCAGCGGGACAGCCTTTAATTCACCCCTCCACTTT.

V gene TRBV10-3 combines with J gene TRBJ2-3, with 9 bases matching TRBD1. Trimming cost V 6 bases and J 4 bases; bases outside gene matches: 11. CDR1 and CDR2 (germline): ENHRY, SYGVKD. This CDR3 comprises 16 residues. The CDR3 region has the DNA TGTGCCATCAGGGGGGGGCGGGACAGGGTCTCAGATACGCAGTATTTT. Residues: CAIRGGRDRVSDTQYF.

In its sample, this clonotype was seen many times. The chain employs TRBV7-9 and TRBJ1-2; TRBD1 agrees at 9 bases. The V and J ends lost 1 base and 3 bases, in that order; junction bases with no gene match: 3. Per germline, CDR1 SEHNR and CDR2 FQNEAQ (reference sequence). This CDR3 spans 15 amino acids. The CDR3 protein is CASSLGTGADYGYTF. The DNA of the CDR3 is TGTGCCAGCAGCTTAGGGACAGGGGCGGACTATGGCTACACCTTC.

The rearrangement uses TRBV7-2 and TRBJ2-3; no firm D call. Germline values: CDR1 SGHTA, CDR2 FQGNSA. The V end was cut by 2 bases, the J end by 3 bases, with 15 bases between. CDR3 length equals 16 residues. This chain's CDR3 is CASSLRSGVKTDTQYF. The CDR3 region has the DNA TGTGCCAGCAGCTTAAGGTCGGGCGTCAAAACAGATACGCAGTATTTT.

Only a few counts were recorded for this clonotype. The chain recombines TRBV7-2 with TRBJ2-3; D possibly corresponds to TRBD2 (5 bases). Germline CDR1 and CDR2: SGHTA and FQGNSA. The CDR3 has 15 amino acids. V lost 5 bases and J lost 6, with 18 bases in between. The CDR3 sequence: CASSLGLGRVDTQYF. CDR3 nucleotides: TGTGCCAGCAGCCTCGGACTGGGCCGTGTGGATACGCAGTATTTT. Drawing the rest from reference TRBV7-2 and TRBJ2-3, the complete variable domain is GAGVSQSPSNKVTEKGKDVELRCDPISGHTALYWYRQSLGQGLEFLIYFQGNSAPDKSGLPSDRFSAERTGGSVSTLTIQRTQQEDSAVYLCASSLGLGRVDTQYFGPGTRLTVL.

The chain recombines TRBV2 with TRBJ2-2; D is possibly TRBD1 (5 bases). The CDR3 is 13 residues long. V was trimmed by 4 bases and J by 8 bases, leaving 11 bases between them. Germline assignment: CDR1 SNHLY and CDR2 FYNNEI. CDR3 sequence: CASSVNRRGELFF. The CDR3 DNA follows: TGTGCCAGCAGTGTGAACAGGCGGGGGGAGCTGTTTTTT.

The gene calls are TRBV11-2 and TRBJ1-5; D gene uncertain. The V and J ends lost 6 bases and 4 bases respectively, with 10 bases between them. In germline, CDR1 is SGHAT, CDR2 FQNNGV. The CDR3 loop spans 13 amino acids. The CDR3 is CASRGLENQPQHF. CDR3 coding DNA: TGTGCCAGCAGAGGTTTGGAGAATCAGCCCCAGCATTTT. Supplemented by reference TRBV11-2 and TRBJ1-5, the full variable domain reads EAGVAQSPRYKIIEKRQSVAFWCNPISGHATLYWYQQILGQGPKLLIQFQNNGVVDDSQLPKDRFSAERLKGVDSTLKIQPAKLEDSAVYLCASRGLENQPQHFGDGTRLSIL.

This clonotype was seen a few times. J is TRBJ2-3 and V is TRBV7-2; D remains ambiguous. V was clipped by 7 bases and J by 0 bases, with 11 bases between them. In germline, CDR1 is SGHTA, CDR2 FQGNSA. The CDR3 runs 14 residues. The CDR3 nucleotides read TGTGCCAGCACCCAAGACGGGAGCACAGATACGCAGTATTTT. Protein sequence: CASTQDGSTDTQYF.

V is TRBV14 and J is TRBJ2-2; 8 bases match TRBD1. V dropped 4 bases and J dropped 3; count of bases not matched to a gene: 7. CDR3 length equals 16 residues. Germline V CDR1 and CDR2: SGHDN, FVKESK. This chain's CDR3 is CASSPLQGADTGELFF. CDR3 in DNA: TGTGCCAGCAGCCCCCTTCAGGGGGCTGACACCGGGGAGCTGTTTTTT.

The CDR3 spells CASSGAIGHTDTQYF. The CDR3 nucleotides are TGTGCCAGCAGCGGGGCCATTGGGCACACAGATACGCAGTATTTT. The chain carries TRBV2 and TRBJ2-3; the D call may be TRBD1 or TRBD2 (5 bases each). The V and J ends lost 6 bases and 2 bases respectively, with 15 bases between them. Germline CDR1 is SNHLY and CDR2 is FYNNEI. This CDR3 comprises 15 residues.

This clonotype was observed a single time. This rearrangement joins TRBV5-1 to TRBJ2-3, with 15 bases aligning to TRBD2. Germline CDR1 reads SGHRS; CDR2 reads YFSETQ. The V and J ends lost 4 bases and 2 bases, in that order; junction bases with no gene match: 5. This CDR3 region has 17 residues. CDR3 DNA sequence: TGCGCCAGCAGCCGCCGGACTAGCGGGGGGGCCACAGATACGCAGTATTTT. This gives the protein CASSRRTSGGATDTQYF. The complete variable domain, with remaining parts taken from reference TRBV5-1 and TRBJ2-3, reads KAGVTQTPRYLIKTRGQQVTLSCSPISGHRSVSWYQQTPGQGLQFLFEYFSETQRNKGNFPGRFSGRQFSNSRSEMNVSTLELGDSALYLCASSRRTSGGATDTQYFGPGTRLTVL.

This chain joins TRBV12-3 or TRBV12-4 and TRBJ1-1; 9 positions match TRBD1. V lost 6 bases, J lost 4 bases, and 9 bases stayed unmatched. This CDR3 is built from 15 residues. The CDR3 region is CASSWDRVAITEAFF. In DNA form, the CDR3 reads TGTGCCAGCAGCTGGGACAGGGTGGCAATCACTGAAGCTTTCTTT.

This clonotype has only a few counts. CDR3 region: CASSFSSLSTSSGANVLTF. The CDR3 nucleotides read TGCGCCAGCAGCTTTTCGTCGTTGTCAACGTCTTCTGGGGCCAACGTCCTGACTTTC. The chain links TRBV5-1 to TRBJ2-6; D is unresolved. The length of the CDR3 is 19 residues. Looked up from germline, CDR1 is SGHRS and CDR2 is YFSETQ. V gave up 2 bases and J gave up 1 base, with 19 bases separating them.

This clonotype was recorded a few times. The chain employs TRBV29-1 and TRBJ2-1; possibly TRBD1 for D (6 bases). Looked up from germline, CDR1 is SQVTM and CDR2 is ANQGSEA. The CDR3 consists of 16 residues. V lost 1 base and J lost 0, with 13 bases in between. The chain's CDR3 is CSVEVDSGSSYNEQFF. The DNA for the CDR3 is TGCAGCGTTGAAGTGGACAGTGGGAGCTCCTACAATGAGCAGTTCTTC.

This clonotype was detected only once. J is TRBJ1-2 and V is TRBV12-3 or TRBV12-4, with TRBD1 identical over 7 bases. The CDR3 is made up of 14 amino acids. J lost 8 bases, V lost 7 bases, and 13 bases had no gene match. CDR3 sequence: CASNSRTGSLGYTF. As DNA, the CDR3 is TGTGCCAGCAATTCCCGGACAGGCTCTTTGGGCTACACCTTC.